This entry lists 3 T cell receptor beta chains sequenced from one sample in a study of T cell responses to AZD1222 COVID-19 vaccine (dated by TCRdb to about 2021). Libraries were prepared through the immunoSEQ multiplex PCR assay. TCRdb carries this immuneACCESS record with in-frame sequences only. Its versions omit some clonotypes, under half of them owing to an unresolved V gene in the studies checked, with the rest unexplained. This sample lists around 180,000 clones; 90% were detected once. The top ten clones comprise about 2.8% of the sample. Taken with the paper, the label for time point translates to: baseline before first vaccination. This sample comprised peripheral blood, obtained on day 0 of AZD1222 vaccination. The receptors originated from an adult in good health.

The chain uses TRBV9 and TRBJ2-1, with 14 bases matching TRBD2. Germline-derived CDR1 and CDR2 are SGDLS and YYNGEE. The CDR3 loop spans 17 amino acids. V lost 0 bases to trimming and J lost 6 bases; unmatched junction nucleotides: 5. The CDR3 sequence is CASSVGLAGGPGNEQFF. DNA for the CDR3: TGTGCCAGCAGCGTAGGACTAGCGGGGGGGCCGGGCAATGAGCAGTTCTTC. Looking up the rest from reference TRBV9 and TRBJ2-1 gives the full variable domain: DSGVTQTPKHLITATGQRVTLRCSPRSGDLSVYWYQQSLDQGLQFLIQYYNGEERAKGNILERFSAQQFPDLHSELNLSSLELGDSALYFCASSVGLAGGPGNEQFFGPGTRLTVL.

The CDR3 DNA reads as TGTGCCAGCAGCCAAGGATCAAGCGGGGGCCGTGGGGCGACCCAGTACTTC. Translation: CASSQGSSGGRGATQYF. The rearrangement joins TRBV4-2 to TRBJ2-5, with 8 bases that match TRBD2. V dropped 1 base and J dropped 7; count of bases not matched to a gene: 14. Germline lookup yields CDR1 LGHNA and CDR2 YNFKEQ. The CDR3 contains 17 residues.

J is TRBJ2-2 and V is TRBV6-5; tentatively, D is TRBD1 (6 bases). Trimming took 7 bases from V and 6 from J, leaving 12 bases between them. The V gene's germline CDR1 is MNHEY and CDR2 SVGAGI. The CDR3 is made up of 13 amino acids. CDR3 in amino acids: CASTAQGAGELFF. The CDR3 bases are TGTGCCAGCACCGCACAGGGCGCCGGGGAGCTGTTTTTT.